These 23 T cell receptor beta chains originate from one sample sequenced in a study of PD-1 blockade in classical Hodgkin lymphoma. Each of the patients experienced relapse following autologous stem cell transplantation, and their brentuximab vedotin exposure differed. Profiling relied on immunoSEQ multiplex PCR, and the TCRdb table lists in-frame clones only, not all of them. In the table there are about 19,000 clones, approximately 84% of which are singletons. Source: peripheral blood mononuclear cells (PBMCs), taken at baseline. These receptor sequences come from a human donor with classical Hodgkin lymphoma.

The chain recombines TRBV18 with TRBJ2-6, with D possibly called TRBD1 or TRBD2 (5 bases each). CDR3 length equals 17 residues. V lost 5 bases, J lost 2 bases, and 16 bases lay in between. Germline V gene sequence: CDR1 KGHSH, CDR2 LQKENI. The CDR3 protein is CASSVGTPRTGANVLTF. In DNA, the CDR3 is TGTGCCAGCTCAGTCGGGACCCCGAGGACTGGGGCCAACGTCCTGACTTTC.

This rearrangement joins TRBV5-6 to TRBJ1-5; D is ambiguous. The germline CDR1 and CDR2 sequences are SGHDT and YYEEEE. Trimming shortened V by 4 bases and J by 5 bases, and 13 bases separated the two germline ends. The CDR3 length is 14 residues. CDR3 region: CASSHDGNYQPQHF. CDR3 coding DNA: TGTGCCAGCAGCCACGACGGGAACTATCAGCCCCAGCATTTT.

Points on this clone: The sample contains more than one DNA sequence encoding this CDR3. The rearrangement uses TRBV19 and TRBJ1-2; D is uncertain. Germline CDR1 reads LNHDA; CDR2 reads SQIVND (reference sequence). The CDR3 totals 13 residues. The V and J ends lost 3 bases and 5 bases respectively, with 10 bases between them. DNA of the CDR3: TGTGCCAGTAGTATTGGAGGGAGGTATGGCTACACCTTC. It specifies CASSIGGRYGYTF.

This chain uses TRBV10-2 with TRBJ2-5; D is uncertain. Germline assignment: CDR1 WSHSY and CDR2 SAAADI. The CDR3 totals 17 residues. Between the trimmed V and J ends, which lost 0 bases and 1 base, there was a span of 15 bases. CDR3 sequence (DNA): TGCGCCAGCAGTGAGTCGATCCGCGGACCGCGCCAAGAGACCCAGTACTTC. Translation gives CASSESIRGPRQETQYF.

The rearrangement uses TRBV7-9 and TRBJ2-1, with D perhaps being TRBD1 or TRBD2 (5 bases each). The V end was cut by 5 bases, the J end by 2 bases, with 13 bases between. CDR3 length: 15 residues. Per the germline V gene, CDR1 is SEHNR and CDR2 is FQNEAQ (reference sequence). This chain's CDR3 is CASSGTQTPYNEQFF. Here the CDR3 DNA reads TGTGCCAGCAGCGGGACGCAGACCCCCTACAATGAGCAGTTCTTC. Full variable domain (rest looked up from reference TRBV7-9 and TRBJ2-1): DTGVSQNPRHKITKRGQNVTFRCDPISEHNRLYWYRQTLGQGPEFLTYFQNEAQLEKSRLLSDRFSAERPKGSFSTLEIQRTEQGDSAMYLCASSGTQTPYNEQFFGPGTRLTVL.

The chain employs TRBV7-2 and TRBJ1-5; D may be TRBD1 (6 bases). The CDR3 runs 16 residues. The V and J ends lost 1 base and 3 bases respectively, with 13 bases between them. Germline V gene lookup returns CDR1 SGHTA and CDR2 FQGNSA. Here the CDR3 reads CASSLVARGNNQPQHF. In DNA, the CDR3 is TGTGCCAGCAGCTTAGTTGCTAGGGGGAACAATCAGCCCCAGCATTTT.

In its sample, this clone was seen a few times. The chain recombines TRBV7-2 with TRBJ1-2; tentatively, D is TRBD1 (5 bases). The CDR3 extends over 13 amino acids. Deletions cut 6 bases from V and 8 bases from J, with 16 bases between. Per germline, CDR1 SGHTA and CDR2 FQGNSA. CDR3: CASRQQGAGGYTF. CDR3 nucleotide sequence: TGTGCCAGCAGACAACAAGGGGCCGGCGGCTACACCTTC.

This clone was counted a single time. The J gene is TRBJ2-3, the V gene TRBV21-1; TRBD2 reflects the table's D call only, with no check against the DNA. TRBV21-1 is a listed pseudogene. CDR3 length: 17 amino acids. The CDR3 loop reads CASSLFRVAGVTDTQYF. CDR3 DNA sequence: TGTGCCAGCAGCCTGTTCCGAGTAGCGGGGGTGACAGATACGCAGTATTTT.

CDR3 DNA sequence: TGTGCCAGCAGCAACCGGGGCCTCACAGATACGCAGTATTTT. Its protein is CASSNRGLTDTQYF. V usage is TRBV11-2 and J usage is TRBJ2-3; the D gene could be TRBD1 or TRBD2 (5 bases each). V was trimmed by 5 bases and J by 2 bases, leaving 11 bases between them. This CDR3 spans 14 amino acids. Germline CDR1 is SGHAT and CDR2 is FQNNGV. The full variable domain, its missing parts supplied by reference TRBV11-2 and TRBJ2-3, is EAGVAQSPRYKIIEKRQSVAFWCNPISGHATLYWYQQILGQGPKLLIQFQNNGVVDDSQLPKDRFSAERLKGVDSTLKIQPAKLEDSAVYLCASSNRGLTDTQYFGPGTRLTVL.

This chain links TRBV13 with TRBJ2-7, with 7 bases that match TRBD2. This CDR3 region has 14 residues. CDR1 and CDR2 (germline): PRHDT, FYEKMQ (reference sequence). The J segment lost 6 bases and the V segment lost 5 bases, leaving 10 bases of the junction unmatched. The CDR3 spells CASSERGREGEQYF. The CDR3 DNA sequence: TGTGCCAGCAGCGAGCGGGGACGAGAGGGCGAGCAGTACTTC.

J is TRBJ2-3 and V is TRBV7-3; TRBD1 might be the D (5 bases). The CDR3 runs to 16 residues. With 1 base removed from V and 4 bases from J, the gap between germline ends came to 15 bases. The germline V gene has CDR1 SGHTA and CDR2 FQGTGA. The CDR3 nucleotides read TGTGCCAGCAGCTTAAAAGGTGGCAGGGCGTCAGATACGCAGTATTTT. Translating gives CASSLKGGRASDTQYF.

The rearrangement uses TRBV6-5 and TRBJ2-3, with D hard to call. The V gene lost 6 bases and the J gene lost 2 bases, with 12 bases spanning the gap. The CDR3 is 14 residues long. CDR1 and CDR2 (germline): MNHEY, SVGAGI. CDR3 loop: CASSPTPDTDTQYF. Written as DNA, the CDR3 is TGTGCCAGCAGCCCAACGCCGGACACAGATACGCAGTATTTT.

The CDR3 nucleotides read TGTGCCAGCAGCCTAGACAGCCTGAACACTGAAGCTTTCTTT. Amino acids: CASSLDSLNTEAFF. The chain uses TRBV9 and TRBJ1-1, with D perhaps matching TRBD1 (5 bases). V gave up 4 bases and J gave up 0 bases, with 10 bases separating them. This CDR3 spans 14 amino acids. Germline loops: CDR1 SGDLS, CDR2 YYNGEE.

The V gene is TRBV15, the J gene TRBJ1-1; D is uncertain. The germline gives CDR1 LNHNV, CDR2 YYDKDF (reference sequence). The CDR3 has 12 residues. V dropped 1 base and J dropped 3 bases, with 3 bases sitting between them. CDR3 sequence: CATSRGDTEAFF. The CDR3, as DNA: TGTGCCACCAGCAGAGGGGACACTGAAGCTTTCTTT.

The V gene is TRBV7-2, the J gene TRBJ2-7; 8 bases match TRBD2. The CDR3 extends over 14 amino acids. The germline V gene encodes CDR1 SGHTA and CDR2 FQGNSA. With V trimmed by 7 bases and J by 6 bases, 11 bases remained unmatched. The CDR3 protein is CASNNGGAFAEQYF. The CDR3 coding sequence is TGTGCCAGCAACAACGGGGGGGCCTTCGCCGAGCAGTACTTC.

V and J are TRBV7-6 and TRBJ2-2, with 7 bases aligning to TRBD2. The CDR3 spans 18 residues. The V and J ends lost 1 base and 5 bases, in that order; junction bases with no gene match: 13. The germline V gene encodes CDR1 SGHVS and CDR2 FNYEAQ. For the CDR3, the DNA is TGTGCCAGCAGCTTAGAGTCACGGGGGGTCTCGCGTACCGGGGAGCTGTTTTTT. Encoded protein: CASSLESRGVSRTGELFF.

The chain couples TRBV28 to TRBJ2-5; 12 positions agree with TRBD2. CDR3 length: 19 residues. The germline V gene encodes CDR1 MDHEN and CDR2 SYDVKM. V was clipped by 6 bases and J by 3 bases; unmatched bases: 17. The CDR3 nucleotides are TGTGCCAGCAGACAAACTCCACGAAAACGGACTAGCGGGGAAGAGACCCAGTACTTC. This gives the protein CASRQTPRKRTSGEETQYF.

The chain is built from TRBV7-9 and TRBJ2-1, with 10 bases lining up with TRBD1. J gave up 6 bases and V 0 bases, and 5 bases lay outside the gene matches. The CDR3 loop spans 16 amino acids. CDR1 and CDR2 (germline): SEHNR, FQNEAQ (reference sequence). CDR3 loop: CASSLAFRTGGNEQFF. The CDR3 nucleotides read TGTGCCAGCAGCTTAGCCTTTAGGACAGGGGGCAATGAGCAGTTCTTC.

This rearrangement joins TRBV7-3 to TRBJ2-2; 7 bases align to TRBD1. V dropped 5 bases and J dropped 0; count of bases not matched to a gene: 9. CDR3 size: 17 residues. Germline V lookup: CDR1 SGHTA, CDR2 FQGTGA. The CDR3 protein is CASSQIPGQTNTGELFF. DNA for the CDR3: TGTGCCAGCAGCCAAATACCGGGACAGACGAACACCGGGGAGCTGTTTTTT. The full variable domain, completed using reference TRBV7-3 and TRBJ2-2, is GAGVSQTPSNKVTEKGKYVELRCDPISGHTALYWYRQSLGQGPEFLIYFQGTGAADDSGLPNDRFFAVRPEGSVSTLKIQRTERGDSAVYLCASSQIPGQTNTGELFFGEGSRLTVL.

The chain uses TRBV28 and TRBJ1-5; perhaps TRBD1 as D (5 bases). CDR3 size: 16 residues. From germline, CDR1 is MDHEN and CDR2 SYDVKM. V lost 8 bases and J 0 bases, leaving 17 bases between the germline ends. The CDR3 spells CASSSGTSYSNQPQHF. CDR3 coding DNA: TGTGCCAGCTCGTCCGGGACGTCGTATAGCAATCAGCCCCAGCATTTT. Complete variable domain (other parts from reference TRBV28 and TRBJ1-5): DVKVTQSSRYLVKRTGEKVFLECVQDMDHENMFWYRQDPGLGLRLIYFSYDVKMKEKGDIPEGYSVSREKKERFSLILESASTNQTSMYLCASSSGTSYSNQPQHFGDGTRLSIL.

The V and J genes are TRBV27 and TRBJ1-1; 9 bases are shared with TRBD1. This CDR3 has 15 amino acids. CDR1 and CDR2 from the germline V gene are MNHEY and SMNVEV (reference sequence). J lost 1 base, V lost 2 bases, and 2 bases had no gene match. This chain's CDR3 is CASSLEGQGNTEAFF. The CDR3, as DNA: TGTGCCAGCAGTTTAGAGGGACAGGGGAACACTGAAGCTTTCTTT.

This clone was counted only a few times. The chain uses TRBV9 and TRBJ2-1; D remains unclear. The CDR3 extends over 16 amino acids. The germline V gene has CDR1 SGDLS and CDR2 YYNGEE. Deletions cut 0 bases from V and 5 bases from J, with 15 bases between. Here the CDR3 reads CASSVGHHSGDNEQFF. CDR3 bases: TGTGCCAGCAGCGTAGGCCACCACTCGGGTGACAATGAGCAGTTCTTC.

The V call is TRBV15, the J call TRBJ2-1; the match to TRBD2 covers 9 bases. Looked up from germline, CDR1 is LNHNV and CDR2 is YYDKDF (reference sequence). The CDR3 has 18 residues. Losses at the gene ends were 0 bases for V and 3 bases for J; bases not matched to a gene: 9. CDR3 protein: CATSRDPLGGGVYNEQFF. CDR3 nucleotides: TGTGCCACCAGCAGAGATCCTTTGGGCGGGGGGGTCTACAATGAGCAGTTCTTC.